The table lists the clone carrying this T cell receptor (beta chain) with a few counts. This sample is drawn from a study of blood T cells in healthy people across ages. Trimming cost V 4 bases and J 3 bases, with 14 bases left between them. Per the germline V gene, CDR1 is SGDLS and CDR2 is YYNGEE. This CDR3 is built from 15 residues. Alongside a J-beta primer mix, a sample-barcoded 5' primer served in a second PCR lasting about 7 to 11 cycles. MiXCR, run by TCRdb on the 5' RACE reads, gives a single entry per CDR3 protein. The sample lists 700,000 to 850,000 distinct CDR3 sequences, about 36% occurring once.

Sequencing used blood. This clonotype was sampled from a man aged 18 to 29 in good health. The V and J genes are TRBV9 and TRBJ2-1, with D perhaps TRBD2 (5 bases). DNA of the CDR3: TGTGCCAGCAGCACAGATTGGACTGGCTACAATGAGCAGTTCTTC. This gives the protein CASSTDWTGYNEQFF.